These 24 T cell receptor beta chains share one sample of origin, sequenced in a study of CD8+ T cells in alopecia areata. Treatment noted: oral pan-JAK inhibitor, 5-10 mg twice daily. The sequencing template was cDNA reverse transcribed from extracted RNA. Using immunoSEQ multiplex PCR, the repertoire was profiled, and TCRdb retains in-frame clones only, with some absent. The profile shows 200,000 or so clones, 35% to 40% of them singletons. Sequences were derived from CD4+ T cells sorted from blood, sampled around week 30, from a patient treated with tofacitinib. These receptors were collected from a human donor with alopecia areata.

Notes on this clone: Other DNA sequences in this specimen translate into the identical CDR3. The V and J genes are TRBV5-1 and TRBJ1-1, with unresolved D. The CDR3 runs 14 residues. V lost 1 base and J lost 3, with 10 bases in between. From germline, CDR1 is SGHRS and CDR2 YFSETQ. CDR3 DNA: TGCGCCAGCAGCTTGAAGGGTAGGGACACTGAAGCTTTCTTT. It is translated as CASSLKGRDTEAFF.

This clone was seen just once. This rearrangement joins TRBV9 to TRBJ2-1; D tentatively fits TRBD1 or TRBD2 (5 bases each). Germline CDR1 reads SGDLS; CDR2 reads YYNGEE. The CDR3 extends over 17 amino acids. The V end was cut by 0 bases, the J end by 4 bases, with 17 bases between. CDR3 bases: TGTGCCAGCAGCGTAGCCGAGGGTAGGGGATTTTACAATGAGCAGTTCTTC. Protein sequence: CASSVAEGRGFYNEQFF.

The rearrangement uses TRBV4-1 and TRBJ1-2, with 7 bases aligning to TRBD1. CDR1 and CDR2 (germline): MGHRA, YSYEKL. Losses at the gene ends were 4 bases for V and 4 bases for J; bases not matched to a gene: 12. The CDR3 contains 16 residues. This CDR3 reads CASSRPKTGQTYGYTF. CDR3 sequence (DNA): TGCGCCAGCAGCCGACCAAAAACGGGACAGACCTATGGCTACACCTTC.

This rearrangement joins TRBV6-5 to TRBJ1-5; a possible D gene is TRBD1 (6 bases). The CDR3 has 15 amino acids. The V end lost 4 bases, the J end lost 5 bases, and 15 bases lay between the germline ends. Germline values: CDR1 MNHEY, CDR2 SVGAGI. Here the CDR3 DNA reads TGTGCCAGCAGTTTTGACAGGTGGGGTCATCAGCCCCAGCATTTT. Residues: CASSFDRWGHQPQHF.

CDR3 coding DNA: TGTGCCTGGAGACCTAGGGGGGTTTGGCAGCCCCAGCATTTT. This codes for CAWRPRGVWQPQHF. This chain links TRBV30 with TRBJ1-5, with D possibly matching TRBD1 (6 bases). The V gene lost 3 bases and the J gene lost 7 bases, with 16 bases spanning the gap. Germline lookup yields CDR1 GTSNPN and CDR2 SVGIG (reference sequence). The CDR3 is 14 amino acids.

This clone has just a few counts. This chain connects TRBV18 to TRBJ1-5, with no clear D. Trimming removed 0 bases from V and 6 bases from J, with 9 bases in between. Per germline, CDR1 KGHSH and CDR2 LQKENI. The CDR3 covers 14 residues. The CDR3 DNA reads TGTGCCAGCTCACCACCTGCGGCGGCTCAGCCCCAGCATTTT. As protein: CASSPPAAAQPQHF.

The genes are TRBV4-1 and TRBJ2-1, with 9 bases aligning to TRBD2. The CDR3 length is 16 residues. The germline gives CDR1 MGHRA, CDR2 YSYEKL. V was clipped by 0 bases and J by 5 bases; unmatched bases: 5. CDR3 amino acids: CASSQDPSGVNNEQFF. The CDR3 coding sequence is TGCGCCAGCAGCCAAGATCCTAGCGGGGTAAACAATGAGCAGTTCTTC.

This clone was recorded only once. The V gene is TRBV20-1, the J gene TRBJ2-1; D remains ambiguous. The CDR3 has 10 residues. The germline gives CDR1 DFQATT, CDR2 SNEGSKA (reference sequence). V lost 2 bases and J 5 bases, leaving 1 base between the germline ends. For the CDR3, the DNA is TGCAGTGCTAGAAACAATGAGCAGTTCTTC. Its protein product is CSARNNEQFF.

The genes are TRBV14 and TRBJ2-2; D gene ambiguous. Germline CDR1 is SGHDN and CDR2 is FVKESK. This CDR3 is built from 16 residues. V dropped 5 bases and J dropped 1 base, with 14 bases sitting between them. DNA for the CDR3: TGTGCCAGCAGCGTCGACAACTTCTGGAACACCGGGGAGCTGTTTTTT. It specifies CASSVDNFWNTGELFF.

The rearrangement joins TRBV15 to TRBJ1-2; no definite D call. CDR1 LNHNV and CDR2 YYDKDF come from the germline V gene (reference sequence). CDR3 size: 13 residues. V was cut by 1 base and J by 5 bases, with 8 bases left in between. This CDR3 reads CATSRGTDYGYTF. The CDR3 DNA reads TGTGCCACCAGCAGAGGGACCGATTATGGCTACACCTTC.

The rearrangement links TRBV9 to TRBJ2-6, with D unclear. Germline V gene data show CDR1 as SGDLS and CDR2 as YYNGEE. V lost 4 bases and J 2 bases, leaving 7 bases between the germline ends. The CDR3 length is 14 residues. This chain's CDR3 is CASSRGTGANVLTF. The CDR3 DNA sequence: TGTGCCAGCAGCCGAGGAACTGGGGCCAACGTCCTGACTTTC. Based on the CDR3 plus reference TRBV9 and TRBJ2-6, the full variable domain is DSGVTQTPKHLITATGQRVTLRCSPRSGDLSVYWYQQSLDQGLQFLIQYYNGEERAKGNILERFSAQQFPDLHSELNLSSLELGDSALYFCASSRGTGANVLTFGAGSRLTVL.

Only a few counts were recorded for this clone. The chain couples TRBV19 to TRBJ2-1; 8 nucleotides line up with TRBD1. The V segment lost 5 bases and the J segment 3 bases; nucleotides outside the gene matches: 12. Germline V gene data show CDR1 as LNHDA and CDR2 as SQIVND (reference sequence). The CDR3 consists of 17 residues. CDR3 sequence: CASSLGRPDRDYNEQFF. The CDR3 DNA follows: TGTGCCAGTAGTCTCGGTCGCCCGGACAGGGACTACAATGAGCAGTTCTTC.

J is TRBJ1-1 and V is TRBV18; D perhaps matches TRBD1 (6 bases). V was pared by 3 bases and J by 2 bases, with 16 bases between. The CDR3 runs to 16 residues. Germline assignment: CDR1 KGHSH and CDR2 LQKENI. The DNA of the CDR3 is TGTGCCAGCTCACCCCTACCATTGACAGGAAACACTGAAGCTTTCTTT. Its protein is CASSPLPLTGNTEAFF.

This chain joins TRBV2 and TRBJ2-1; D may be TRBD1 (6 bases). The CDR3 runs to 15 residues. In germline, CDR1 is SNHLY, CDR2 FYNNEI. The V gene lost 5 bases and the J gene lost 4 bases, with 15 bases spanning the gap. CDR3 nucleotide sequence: TGTGCCAGCAGTAGACGGGACACCCTGTACAATGAGCAGTTCTTC. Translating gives CASSRRDTLYNEQFF.

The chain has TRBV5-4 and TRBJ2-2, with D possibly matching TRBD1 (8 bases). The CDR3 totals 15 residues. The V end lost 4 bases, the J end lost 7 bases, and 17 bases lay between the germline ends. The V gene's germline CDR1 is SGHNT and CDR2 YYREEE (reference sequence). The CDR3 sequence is CASSRSGGGSGELFF. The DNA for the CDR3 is TGTGCCAGCAGCAGATCAGGGGGCGGGAGCGGGGAGCTGTTTTTT.

CDR3 loop: CATSLDSTGELFF. For the CDR3, the DNA is TGTGCCACCAGCCTTGATTCCACCGGGGAGCTGTTTTTT. The V call is TRBV15, the J call TRBJ2-2; D not resolved. Germline CDR1 and CDR2: LNHNV and YYDKDF (reference sequence). V lost 5 bases, J lost 4 bases, and 8 bases lay in between. This CDR3 spans 13 amino acids. Supplemented by reference TRBV15 and TRBJ2-2, the full variable domain reads DAMVIQNPRYQVTQFGKPVTLSCSQTLNHNVMYWYQQKSSQAPKLLFHYYDKDFNNEADTPDNFQSRRPNTSFCFLDIRSPGLGDTAMYLCATSLDSTGELFFGEGSRLTVL.

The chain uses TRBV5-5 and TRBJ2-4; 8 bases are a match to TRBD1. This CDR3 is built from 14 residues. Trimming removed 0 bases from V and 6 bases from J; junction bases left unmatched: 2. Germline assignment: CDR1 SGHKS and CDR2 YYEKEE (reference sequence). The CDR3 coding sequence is TGTGCCAGCAGCTTGGAAGGACAGGGAAACATTCAGTACTTC. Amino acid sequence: CASSLEGQGNIQYF.

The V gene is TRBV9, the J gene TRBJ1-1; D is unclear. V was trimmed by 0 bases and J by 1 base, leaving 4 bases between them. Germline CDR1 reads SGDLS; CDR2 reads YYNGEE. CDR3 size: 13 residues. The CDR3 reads CASSVVRNTEAFF. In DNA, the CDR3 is TGTGCCAGCAGCGTAGTGAGGAACACTGAAGCTTTCTTT.

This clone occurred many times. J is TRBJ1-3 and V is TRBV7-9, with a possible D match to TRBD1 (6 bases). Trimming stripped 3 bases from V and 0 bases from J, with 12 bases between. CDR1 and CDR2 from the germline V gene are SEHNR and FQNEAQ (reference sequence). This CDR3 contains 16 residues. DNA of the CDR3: TGTGCCAGCAGCTTCAGCGGACAGCACTCTGGAAACACCATATATTTT. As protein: CASSFSGQHSGNTIYF.

The CDR3: CASRLAGGGHYEQYF. CDR3 bases: TGTGCCAGCAGACTAGCGGGAGGAGGACACTACGAGCAGTACTTC. V gene TRBV27 combines with J gene TRBJ2-7; TRBD2 matches at 12 bases. CDR3 length equals 15 residues. The V and J ends lost 6 bases and 3 bases, in that order; junction bases with no gene match: 6. The germline V gene encodes CDR1 MNHEY and CDR2 SMNVEV (reference sequence).

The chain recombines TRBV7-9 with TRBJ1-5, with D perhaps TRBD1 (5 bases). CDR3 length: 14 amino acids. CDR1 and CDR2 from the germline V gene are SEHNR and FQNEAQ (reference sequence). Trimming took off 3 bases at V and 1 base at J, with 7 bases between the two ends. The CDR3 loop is CASSFQGSNQPQHF. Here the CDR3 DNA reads TGTGCCAGCAGCTTTCAGGGAAGCAATCAGCCCCAGCATTTT.

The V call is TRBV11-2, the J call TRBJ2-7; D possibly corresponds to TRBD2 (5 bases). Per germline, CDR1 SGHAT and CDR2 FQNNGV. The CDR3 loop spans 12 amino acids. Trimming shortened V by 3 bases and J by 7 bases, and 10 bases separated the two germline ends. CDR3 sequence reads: CASSFGRAEQYF. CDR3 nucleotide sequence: TGTGCCAGCAGCTTCGGGCGGGCGGAGCAGTACTTC.

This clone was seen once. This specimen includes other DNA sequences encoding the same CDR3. CDR3 nucleotide sequence: TGCGCCAGCAGCTTAACTAGCGGGACCTACGAGCAGTACTTC. Translation: CASSLTSGTYEQYF. This chain joins TRBV5-1 and TRBJ2-7; 10 bases are a match to TRBD2. CDR1 is SGHRS and CDR2 is YFSETQ in the germline V gene. V shed 2 bases, J shed 2 bases, and the junction held 1 base outside the gene matches. CDR3 length equals 14 residues.

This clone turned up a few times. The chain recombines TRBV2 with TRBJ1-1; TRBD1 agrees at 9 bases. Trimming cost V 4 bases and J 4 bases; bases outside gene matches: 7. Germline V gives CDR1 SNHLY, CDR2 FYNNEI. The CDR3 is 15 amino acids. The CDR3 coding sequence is TGTGCCAGCAGTGTTCCACAGGGGGCCGGCACTGAAGCTTTCTTT. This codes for CASSVPQGAGTEAFF.